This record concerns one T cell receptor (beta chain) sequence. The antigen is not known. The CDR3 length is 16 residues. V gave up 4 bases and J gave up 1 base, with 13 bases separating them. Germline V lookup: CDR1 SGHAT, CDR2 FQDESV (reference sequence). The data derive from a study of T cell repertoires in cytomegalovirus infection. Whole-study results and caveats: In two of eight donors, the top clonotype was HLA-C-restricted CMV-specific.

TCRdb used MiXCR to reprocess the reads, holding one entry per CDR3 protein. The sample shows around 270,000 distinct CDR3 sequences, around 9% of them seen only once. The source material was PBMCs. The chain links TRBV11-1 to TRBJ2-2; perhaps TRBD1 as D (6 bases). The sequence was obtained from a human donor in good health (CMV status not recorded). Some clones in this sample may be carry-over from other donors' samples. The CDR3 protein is CASSSQGTRNTGELFF. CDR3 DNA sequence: TGTGCCAGCAGCTCCCAAGGGACAAGGAACACCGGGGAGCTGTTTTTT.